The 27 T cell receptor beta chains given below trace back to one sample, sequenced in a study of cytomegalovirus exposure and HLA in healthy donors. The PCR employed 60 Vbeta primers together with 13 Jbeta primers. Generated by immunoSEQ multiplex PCR, the TCRdb table keeps only in-frame clones and is missing some. The repertoire includes around 150,000 clones, approximately 85% of them detected once, and 9.3% sits in the top ten. Sequenced: PBMCs. Receptors were obtained from a man younger than 35 in good health and CMV-seropositive.

This sequence joins TRBV14 and TRBJ2-2, with D maybe TRBD2 (6 bases). Trimming pared 1 base from V and 5 bases from J, leaving 14 bases between. This CDR3 is 16 amino acids long. Germline V CDR1 and CDR2: SGHDN, FVKESK. The CDR3 is CASSQVHWGDTGELFF. DNA of the CDR3: TGTGCCAGCAGCCAAGTACATTGGGGGGATACCGGGGAGCTGTTTTTT.

This clone occurred once. The chain combines TRBV9 with TRBJ2-1; 7 bases agree with TRBD1. Germline CDR1 SGDLS, CDR2 YYNGEE. This CDR3 comprises 14 residues. J gave up 5 bases and V 1 base, and 3 bases lay outside the gene matches. CDR3 in DNA: TGTGCCAGCAGCGTATGGGACAGTCACAATGAGCAGTTCTTC. Protein sequence: CASSVWDSHNEQFF.

V and J are TRBV27 and TRBJ2-7; D is possibly TRBD1 (5 bases). The CDR3 spans 16 residues. The V end lost 8 bases, the J end lost 6 bases, and 26 bases lay between the germline ends. CDR1 is MNHEY and CDR2 is SMNVEV in the germline V gene (reference sequence). The CDR3 is CASGETPPGIWSEQYF. CDR3 bases: TGTGCCAGCGGCGAAACGCCCCCAGGGATCTGGTCCGAGCAGTACTTC.

The CDR3 protein is CASSASLEGTYGYTF. The CDR3 DNA is TGTGCCAGCAGTGCCAGTCTTGAGGGTACCTATGGCTACACCTTC. This chain joins TRBV28 and TRBJ1-2; D call uncertain. Trimming shortened V by 5 bases and J by 4 bases, and 17 bases separated the two germline ends. CDR1 and CDR2 (germline): MDHEN, SYDVKM. The CDR3 has 15 residues.

The rearrangement joins TRBV19 to TRBJ1-5; 9 bases are shared with TRBD1. Germline V gene sequence: CDR1 LNHDA, CDR2 SQIVND (reference sequence). V trimming: 7 bases; J trimming: 4 bases; junction bases outside the gene matches: 5. CDR3 size: 14 residues. The CDR3 protein is CASTGQGSNQPQHF. CDR3 in DNA: TGTGCCAGTACGGGACAGGGTAGTAATCAGCCCCAGCATTTT.

V and J are TRBV7-9 and TRBJ2-3, with 12 bases identical to TRBD2. The CDR3 is 16 residues long. Germline trimming cut 5 bases from V and 4 bases from J; bases unmatched to any gene: 7. Germline V CDR1 and CDR2: SEHNR, FQNEAQ (reference sequence). CDR3 loop: CASSPPGTSGPDTQYF. For the CDR3, the DNA is TGTGCCAGCAGCCCGCCCGGGACTAGCGGGCCAGATACGCAGTATTTT.

This sequence joins TRBV2 and TRBJ1-1; 8 bases match TRBD1. Germline V gene data show CDR1 as SNHLY and CDR2 as FYNNEI. The CDR3 totals 12 residues. V lost 8 bases, J lost 1 base, and 0 bases stayed unmatched. CDR3 in amino acids: CASDRGNTEAFF. The CDR3 DNA follows: TGTGCCAGCGACAGGGGGAACACTGAAGCTTTCTTT.

The chain carries TRBV4-3 and TRBJ2-7; D gene uncertain. This CDR3 has 15 residues. Looked up from germline, CDR1 is LGHNA and CDR2 is YSLEER. Trimming took 2 bases from V and 5 from J, leaving 16 bases between them. CDR3 coding DNA: TGCGCCAGCAGCCAAAGCTCTCTAGTGTCCCACGAGCAGTACTTC. Residues: CASSQSSLVSHEQYF.

This chain joins TRBV5-4 and TRBJ2-5; TRBD2 matches 8 bases. The CDR3 totals 14 residues. Germline CDR1 SGHNT, CDR2 YYREEE (reference sequence). The ends lost 6 bases at V and 4 bases at J; junction bases unmatched: 8. CDR3 region: CASNDGGVAETQYF. CDR3 DNA sequence: TGTGCCAGCAACGACGGGGGGGTGGCAGAGACCCAGTACTTC.

This chain joins TRBV18 and TRBJ1-6; D call uncertain. V lost 3 bases to trimming and J lost 0 bases, with 15 bases between them. The V gene's germline CDR1 is KGHSH and CDR2 LQKENI. The CDR3 loop spans 18 amino acids. The CDR3 DNA follows: TGTGCCAGCTCACCTACGACACCTAAGAGCTCCTATAATTCACCCCTCCACTTT. It translates to CASSPTTPKSSYNSPLHF.

The V gene is TRBV6-1, the J gene TRBJ1-2, with D perhaps matching TRBD1 (6 bases). Trimming stripped 5 bases from V and 2 bases from J, with 15 bases between. Germline loops: CDR1 MNHNS, CDR2 SASEGT. The CDR3 totals 15 residues. The CDR3 bases are TGTGCCAGCAGTCCGACAGGATACGAAAACTATGGCTACACCTTC. Translated: CASSPTGYENYGYTF.

The chain joins TRBV5-4 to TRBJ2-6; D tentatively reads TRBD1 or TRBD2 (6 bases each). V dropped 4 bases and J dropped 2 bases, with 10 bases sitting between them. CDR1 and CDR2 (germline): SGHNT, YYREEE (reference sequence). This CDR3 region has 15 residues. This chain's CDR3 is CASSLGGPGANVLTF. CDR3 in DNA: TGTGCCAGCAGCCTGGGGGGCCCTGGGGCCAACGTCCTGACTTTC.

The CDR3 protein is CASSPRGEYEQYF. In nucleotides, the CDR3 is TGTGCCAGCTCACCACGCGGGGAGTACGAGCAGTACTTC. V and J are TRBV18 and TRBJ2-7; maybe TRBD2 (6 bases). V gave up 1 base and J gave up 4 bases, with 8 bases separating them. The CDR3 contains 13 residues. Per germline, CDR1 KGHSH and CDR2 LQKENI. The full variable domain, rest sourced from reference TRBV18 and TRBJ2-7, is NAGVMQNPRHLVRRRGQEARLRCSPMKGHSHVYWYRQLPEEGLKFMVYLQKENIIDESGMPKERFSAEFPKEGPSILRIQQVVRGDSAAYFCASSPRGEYEQYFGPGTRLTVT.

J is TRBJ1-5 and V is TRBV6-1; tentatively, D is TRBD1 (5 bases). Germline values: CDR1 MNHNS, CDR2 SASEGT. With 1 base removed from V and 7 bases from J, the gap between germline ends came to 17 bases. This CDR3 spans 16 amino acids. This CDR3 is CASSEVTGRLRQPQHF. CDR3 DNA: TGTGCCAGCAGTGAAGTAACAGGTCGTCTTCGCCAGCCCCAGCATTTT.

J is TRBJ2-5 and V is TRBV9; 9 nucleotides match TRBD2. Looked up from germline, CDR1 is SGDLS and CDR2 is YYNGEE. This CDR3 is built from 15 residues. With 3 bases clipped from V and 4 bases from J, the junction kept 7 bases outside the gene matches. The CDR3 loop reads CASSAGTSPAETQYF. DNA for the CDR3: TGTGCCAGCAGCGCAGGGACTAGCCCAGCAGAGACCCAGTACTTC.

Note on this clone: Other DNA sequences in this sample translate to the same CDR3. The chain recombines TRBV7-9 with TRBJ1-2, with no clear D. From germline, CDR1 is SEHNR and CDR2 FQNEAQ (reference sequence). V lost 3 bases to trimming and J lost 5 bases, with 13 bases between them. The CDR3 is 14 amino acids. This chain's CDR3 is CASSFSGMNYGYTF. The DNA for the CDR3 is TGTGCCAGCAGCTTTAGCGGAATGAATTATGGCTACACCTTC.

Only a few counts were recorded for this clone. The chain joins TRBV4-1 to TRBJ2-3; TRBD2 aligns across 11 bases. This CDR3 is built from 17 residues. The trim removed 2 bases at V and 0 bases at J, leaving 4 bases unmatched. Germline V gives CDR1 MGHRA, CDR2 YSYEKL. The CDR3 sequence is CASSQPGLAESTDTQYF. DNA for the CDR3: TGCGCCAGCAGCCAACCGGGACTAGCGGAAAGCACAGATACGCAGTATTTT.

This chain links TRBV19 with TRBJ2-3; perhaps TRBD2 as D (7 bases). V gave up 8 bases and J gave up 5 bases, with 14 bases separating them. The germline V gene has CDR1 LNHDA and CDR2 SQIVND (reference sequence). CDR3 length: 13 amino acids. The CDR3 sequence is CASGGGPGDTQYF. In nucleotides, the CDR3 is TGTGCCAGTGGGGGGGGGCCGGGAGATACGCAGTATTTT.

This clone was seen just once. This sequence joins TRBV4-1 and TRBJ2-1, with D tentatively TRBD2 (5 bases). V lost 1 base and J lost 1, with 11 bases in between. The CDR3 has 16 amino acids. In germline, CDR1 is MGHRA, CDR2 YSYEKL. CDR3 residues: CASSQGSRGSYNEQFF. Here the CDR3 DNA reads TGCGCCAGCAGCCAAGGGTCACGGGGATCCTACAATGAGCAGTTCTTC.

This chain connects TRBV9 to TRBJ2-5; 7 bases agree with TRBD1. The CDR3 spans 14 residues. With 3 bases clipped from V and 5 bases from J, the junction kept 7 bases outside the gene matches. CDR1 is SGDLS, CDR2 YYNGEE, per germline. Here the CDR3 reads CASSGQGSGETQYF. The DNA for the CDR3 is TGTGCCAGCAGCGGACAGGGCTCGGGGGAGACCCAGTACTTC.

This chain joins TRBV19 and TRBJ1-6, with TRBD1 identical over 8 bases. This CDR3 contains 15 residues. V lost 3 bases and J lost 7; bases outside the gene matches: 5. Germline lookup yields CDR1 LNHDA and CDR2 SQIVND (reference sequence). CDR3 DNA sequence: TGTGCCAGTAGTATCCAGGGGGCCGTGAATTCACCCCTCCACTTT. It codes for CASSIQGAVNSPLHF.

This chain connects TRBV2 to TRBJ2-5; D remains ambiguous. Germline CDR1 is SNHLY and CDR2 is FYNNEI. V was clipped by 8 bases and J by 2 bases, with 18 bases between them. The CDR3 is made up of 15 amino acids. For the CDR3, the DNA is TGTGCCAGCCGCCGACGATTTGGGCTGCAAGAGACCCAGTACTTC. It encodes CASRRRFGLQETQYF.

This chain joins TRBV11-3 and TRBJ2-2, with TRBD1 as a possible D gene (6 bases). CDR1 SGHNT and CDR2 YENEEA come from the germline V gene. This CDR3 spans 16 amino acids. With 1 base removed from V and 4 bases from J, the gap between germline ends came to 13 bases. The CDR3 sequence is CASSLVQGKGTGELFF. CDR3 bases: TGTGCCAGCAGCTTAGTCCAGGGGAAAGGCACCGGGGAGCTGTTTTTT.

The genes are TRBV10-3 and TRBJ2-3; maybe TRBD2 (6 bases). Germline CDR1 reads ENHRY; CDR2 reads SYGVKD. CDR3 length: 14 residues. V lost 5 bases and J 1 base, leaving 10 bases between the germline ends. The CDR3 sequence: CAISSPGGTDTQYF. The CDR3 region has the DNA TGTGCCATCAGTTCGCCGGGGGGCACAGATACGCAGTATTTT.

The chain couples TRBV9 to TRBJ2-1, with TRBD2 identical over 12 bases. The CDR3 totals 16 residues. V was pared by 3 bases and J by 9 bases, with 10 bases of the junction left unmatched. The germline V gene has CDR1 SGDLS and CDR2 YYNGEE. The CDR3 region is CASSALAGGPGVEQFF. CDR3 sequence (DNA): TGTGCCAGCAGCGCGCTAGCGGGGGGGCCTGGTGTTGAGCAGTTCTTC.

This rearrangement joins TRBV19 to TRBJ2-1; maybe TRBD1 (6 bases). Germline V lookup: CDR1 LNHDA, CDR2 SQIVND (reference sequence). This CDR3 is 14 amino acids long. V dropped 4 bases and J dropped 7 bases, with 14 bases sitting between them. Written as DNA, the CDR3 is TGTGCCAGTAGTACTGTCGGACAGCAAAATGAGCAGTTCTTC. Translated, it gives CASSTVGQQNEQFF.

This clone was counted once. The chain uses TRBV29-1 and TRBJ1-2, with D possibly TRBD1 on 5 matching bases. V dropped 6 bases and J dropped 8 bases, with 25 bases sitting between them. This CDR3 is 15 amino acids long. Looked up from germline, CDR1 is SQVTM and CDR2 is ANQGSEA. Here the CDR3 reads CSVGGGYGDLSGYTF. CDR3 nucleotide sequence: TGCAGCGTGGGGGGAGGGTATGGGGACCTCTCGGGCTACACCTTC.